The 15 T cell receptor beta chains in this list originate from one sample, sequenced in a study of cytomegalovirus exposure and HLA in healthy donors. Primers: 60 Vbeta forward and 13 Jbeta reverse. Assay: immunoSEQ multiplex PCR; the TCRdb copy retains only in-frame clones and omits some. The sample shows 150,000 to 200,000 clones, 60% to 80% of them seen only once. Input material: PBMCs. These receptors were taken from a male donor in good health and CMV-seronegative.

The chain's CDR3 is CASSRGVEGYTF. CDR3 DNA sequence: TGTGCCAGCAGCCGCGGGGTAGAGGGCTACACCTTC. J is TRBJ1-2 and V is TRBV7-9, with D unclear. Germline V lookup: CDR1 SEHNR, CDR2 FQNEAQ (reference sequence). V was clipped by 5 bases and J by 8 bases, with 12 bases between them. The CDR3 is made up of 12 amino acids.

The J gene is TRBJ2-5, the V gene TRBV30, with 7 bases lining up with TRBD1. The V gene's germline CDR1 is GTSNPN and CDR2 SVGIG (reference sequence). Germline trimming cut 1 base from V and 2 bases from J; bases unmatched to any gene: 1. The CDR3 loop spans 13 amino acids. The CDR3 nucleotides read TGTGCCTGGAGTGGGGGACAGCAAGAGACCCAGTACTTC. It yields the protein CAWSGGQQETQYF.

The J gene is TRBJ2-1, the V gene TRBV7-2, with 10 bases matching TRBD2. Germline CDR1 is SGHTA and CDR2 is FQGNSA. The CDR3 runs to 16 residues. Trimming took 5 bases from V and 4 from J; bases not matched to a gene: 8. CDR3 coding DNA: TGTGCCAGCAGCGCATTAGCGGGAGGCCCGTACAATGAGCAGTTCTTC. It is translated as CASSALAGGPYNEQFF.

This chain connects TRBV7-2 to TRBJ1-1; D might be TRBD1 (6 bases). CDR1 and CDR2 from the germline V gene are SGHTA and FQGNSA. V dropped 3 bases and J dropped 1 base, with 6 bases sitting between them. CDR3 length: 13 residues. CDR3 region: CASSLTGNTEAFF. In DNA, the CDR3 is TGTGCCAGCAGCTTGACAGGGAACACTGAAGCTTTCTTT.

This chain joins TRBV7-3 and TRBJ2-5; the match to TRBD2 covers 11 bases. Losses at the gene ends were 1 base for V and 2 bases for J; bases not matched to a gene: 3. This CDR3 is built from 16 residues. Germline V lookup: CDR1 SGHTA, CDR2 FQGTGA. In nucleotides, the CDR3 is TGTGCCAGCAGCTTAATGGGACTAGCGGCACAAGAGACCCAGTACTTC. Protein: CASSLMGLAAQETQYF.

The rearrangement links TRBV7-9 to TRBJ2-3; 9 bases line up with TRBD2. CDR1 is SEHNR, CDR2 FQNEAQ, per germline (reference sequence). The CDR3 totals 16 residues. The ends lost 5 bases at V and 2 bases at J; junction bases unmatched: 8. The DNA for the CDR3 is TGTGCCAGCAGCGTGTTCCCTAGCGGGACCACAGATACGCAGTATTTT. It specifies CASSVFPSGTTDTQYF.

The V gene is TRBV10-3, the J gene TRBJ2-5; 10 nucleotides match TRBD2. Germline V gene sequence: CDR1 ENHRY, CDR2 SYGVKD. CDR3 length: 15 residues. The V and J ends lost 8 bases and 4 bases, in that order; junction bases with no gene match: 10. CDR3 nucleotides: TGTGCCATCGGACGGGAGGCTAGCGGGAGAGAGACCCAGTACTTC. As protein: CAIGREASGRETQYF.

This clone was counted a single time. The gene calls are TRBV5-1 and TRBJ2-1; TRBD1 matches 11 bases. The CDR3 runs to 15 residues. J gave up 6 bases and V 4 bases, and 6 bases lay outside the gene matches. Germline-derived CDR1 and CDR2 are SGHRS and YFSETQ. CDR3 loop: CASSTDRGRLNEQFF. CDR3 DNA: TGCGCCAGCAGCACGGACAGGGGGCGCCTCAATGAGCAGTTCTTC.

The V and J genes are TRBV4-2 and TRBJ2-1; the D gene is possibly TRBD2 (6 bases). Trimming removed 4 bases from V and 10 bases from J, with 17 bases in between. This CDR3 has 14 residues. Per the germline V gene, CDR1 is LGHNA and CDR2 is YNFKEQ. CDR3 loop: CASSLGLGIAEQFF. CDR3 sequence (DNA): TGTGCCAGCAGCCTGGGACTCGGGATCGCGGAGCAGTTCTTC.

This chain joins TRBV2 and TRBJ2-4, with D possibly matching TRBD1 (5 bases). Trimming stripped 8 bases from V and 0 bases from J, with 11 bases between. Germline CDR1 reads SNHLY; CDR2 reads FYNNEI. The CDR3 is made up of 14 amino acids. The CDR3 sequence: CASRKDIAKNIQYF. The CDR3 DNA sequence: TGTGCCAGCCGTAAGGACATAGCCAAAAACATTCAGTACTTC.

The V and J genes are TRBV6-4 and TRBJ1-2; 9 nucleotides match TRBD1. This CDR3 is 14 amino acids long. V gave up 5 bases and J gave up 4 bases; unmatched junction bases: 5. Germline CDR1 MRHNA, CDR2 SNTAGT. The DNA for the CDR3 is TGTGCCAGCAGTACCCTGGGACAGGGCTATGGCTACACCTTC. Its protein product is CASSTLGQGYGYTF.

This clone was seen only once. The chain employs TRBV9 and TRBJ2-3; TRBD2 matches at 12 bases. Germline V gene data show CDR1 as SGDLS and CDR2 as YYNGEE. This CDR3 is 15 amino acids long. With 3 bases clipped from V and 6 bases from J, the junction kept 5 bases outside the gene matches. This CDR3 is CASSELAGGPDTQYF. CDR3 coding DNA: TGTGCCAGCAGCGAACTAGCGGGAGGCCCTGATACGCAGTATTTT.

In its sample, this clone was seen once. The chain links TRBV7-6 to TRBJ2-1; the D gene is possibly TRBD2 (5 bases). Per germline, CDR1 SGHVS and CDR2 FNYEAQ. V lost 4 bases and J 2 bases, leaving 12 bases between the germline ends. The CDR3 length is 15 residues. As DNA, the CDR3 is TGTGCCAGCAGCTCCGCCAGCGGAACCTACAATGAGCAGTTCTTC. As protein: CASSSASGTYNEQFF.

The chain links TRBV7-2 to TRBJ1-2; the D is unclear. Trimming left V 2 bases short and J 0 bases short, with 13 bases between. Germline V gene lookup returns CDR1 SGHTA and CDR2 FQGNSA. The CDR3 runs 16 residues. This chain's CDR3 is CASSLSPKSANYGYTF. The CDR3 DNA follows: TGTGCCAGCAGCTTATCCCCTAAGTCGGCTAACTATGGCTACACCTTC.

The rearrangement joins TRBV28 to TRBJ1-2; TRBD1 aligns across 9 bases. In germline, CDR1 is MDHEN, CDR2 SYDVKM. Trimming at V came to 6 bases and at J to 8 bases, leaving 10 bases not matched to a gene. The CDR3 covers 14 residues. The CDR3 loop is CASSKGGQGYGYTF. The CDR3 region has the DNA TGTGCCAGCAGCAAGGGAGGACAGGGGTACGGCTACACCTTC.